This entry lists 30 T cell receptor beta chains sequenced from one sample in a study of metastatic and nonmetastatic thyroid tumors. All patients were untreated before thyroid surgery. TCRdb ran MiXCR on the PCR reads. The sample holds over 10,000 clones, 9.5% to 13% seen once. Sequenced material: blood. The receptors originated from a female donor with papillary thyroid cancer or a benign thyroid nodule (not recorded which). Some clones in this sample may be carry-over from other donors' samples.

This clone was recorded many times. This chain uses TRBV3-1 with TRBJ1-4; 7 nucleotides align to TRBD1. V was pared by 4 bases and J by 5 bases, with 4 bases of the junction left unmatched. CDR3 size: 14 residues. CDR1 LGHDT and CDR2 YNNKEL come from the germline V gene (reference sequence). CDR3 DNA: TGTGCCAGCAGCCGGGACAGACTAAATGAAAAACTGTTTTTT. Translating gives CASSRDRLNEKLFF.

V and J are TRBV2 and TRBJ2-7; D perhaps matches TRBD1 (5 bases). V was shortened by 2 bases and J by 3 bases, with 8 bases between the two germline ends. CDR1 and CDR2 from the germline V gene are SNHLY and FYNNEI. The CDR3 totals 13 residues. In nucleotides, the CDR3 is TGTGCCAGCAGTGAAAGACAGATCTACGAGCAGTACTTC. Translated, it gives CASSERQIYEQYF.

This clone was picked up many times. Other DNA sequences of this sample code for an identical CDR3. The chain employs TRBV5-1 and TRBJ2-5, with 8 bases identical to TRBD1. Germline lookup yields CDR1 SGHRS and CDR2 YFSETQ. The V and J ends lost 4 bases and 2 bases, in that order; junction bases with no gene match: 7. The CDR3 is 15 residues long. The CDR3 DNA reads TGCGCCAGCAGCCCGGACAGGGTCGGACAAGAGACCCAGTACTTC. It is translated as CASSPDRVGQETQYF.

The V and J genes are TRBV11-1 and TRBJ2-2; 14 bases line up with TRBD2. The germline CDR1 and CDR2 sequences are SGHAT and FQDESV (reference sequence). The CDR3 sequence is 17 residues long. The J segment lost 5 bases and the V segment lost 5 bases, leaving 7 bases of the junction unmatched. The CDR3 is CASSPRGLAGETGELFF. The CDR3 DNA reads TGTGCCAGCAGCCCTCGGGGACTAGCGGGAGAAACCGGGGAGCTGTTTTTT.

By share, this clone counts as medium-sized (0.01 to 0.1%). The V and J genes are TRBV28 and TRBJ1-2; D not certain. Per germline, CDR1 MDHEN and CDR2 SYDVKM. There are 13 residues in the CDR3. The V and J ends lost 10 bases and 0 bases respectively, with 12 bases between them. This CDR3 is CATLGPPNYGYTF. The CDR3 DNA reads TGTGCCACCCTGGGCCCCCCTAACTATGGCTACACCTTC.

In this sample, this clone turned up many times. The J gene is TRBJ2-2, the V gene TRBV12-5; 10 nucleotides match TRBD2. CDR1 and CDR2 from the germline V gene are LGHNT and FRNRAP. The CDR3 contains 19 residues. V dropped 5 bases and J dropped 3; count of bases not matched to a gene: 15. The CDR3 DNA reads TGTGCTAGTGGTCCCACATATAGCGGGAGGCCGCTAGACACCGGGGAGCTGTTTTTT. Translating it yields CASGPTYSGRPLDTGELFF.

This clone was seen many times. The rearrangement joins TRBV20-1 to TRBJ2-5; no clear D. The CDR3 covers 12 residues. Per germline, CDR1 DFQATT and CDR2 SNEGSKA (reference sequence). The V end was cut by 6 bases, the J end by 0 bases, with 8 bases between. The CDR3 loop reads CSAQAYQETQYF. The CDR3, as DNA: TGCAGTGCCCAGGCGTACCAAGAGACCCAGTACTTC.

This clone is categorized as medium-sized. This chain links TRBV2 with TRBJ1-1; D not resolved. V was clipped by 4 bases and J by 0 bases, with 6 bases between them. Germline V gene sequence: CDR1 SNHLY, CDR2 FYNNEI. CDR3 size: 13 residues. DNA of the CDR3: TGTGCCAGCAGTGCTGAGTTGAACACTGAAGCTTTCTTT. Translated: CASSAELNTEAFF.

This clone has at least ten counts. The V and J genes are TRBV19 and TRBJ2-1; D call uncertain. The CDR3 contains 12 residues. Trimming shortened V by 5 bases and J by 8 bases, and 10 bases separated the two germline ends. Per the germline V gene, CDR1 is LNHDA and CDR2 is SQIVND (reference sequence). The CDR3 nucleotides read TGTGCCAGTAGTTCTAGTATCTATGAGCAGTTCTTC. Translation: CASSSSIYEQFF. The whole variable domain, remainder taken from reference TRBV19 and TRBJ2-1, is DGGITQSPKYLFRKEGQNVTLSCEQNLNHDAMYWYRQDPGQGLRLIYYSQIVNDFQKGDIAEGYSVSREKKESFPLTVTSAQKNPTAFYLCASSSSIYEQFFGPGTRLTVL.

The V call is TRBV5-4, the J call TRBJ2-5; D remains ambiguous. V was clipped by 2 bases and J by 1 base, with 9 bases between them. Germline CDR1 reads SGHNT; CDR2 reads YYREEE (reference sequence). This CDR3 is 14 amino acids long. CDR3 bases: TGTGCCAGCAGCTTAAGAACAGCCCAAGAGACCCAGTACTTC. It is translated as CASSLRTAQETQYF.

This clone is labeled as medium-sized. The rearrangement joins TRBV28 to TRBJ2-3, with D uncertain. The germline gives CDR1 MDHEN, CDR2 SYDVKM. This CDR3 contains 13 residues. V was cut by 4 bases and J by 5 bases, with 10 bases left in between. The CDR3 coding sequence is TGTGCCAGCAGTTACTCGGACGGAGATACGCAGTATTTT. Protein sequence: CASSYSDGDTQYF.

At least ten counts were recorded for this clone. The chain joins TRBV28 to TRBJ1-1, with D hard to call. The V gene lost 3 bases and the J gene lost 5 bases, with 13 bases spanning the gap. The CDR3 is 14 amino acids. The germline CDR1 and CDR2 sequences are MDHEN and SYDVKM. The CDR3 loop is CASSFGSVGTEAFF. For the CDR3, the DNA is TGTGCCAGCAGTTTTGGTAGTGTCGGAACTGAAGCTTTCTTT.

This clone was observed many times. The rearrangement links TRBV2 to TRBJ2-1; D remains ambiguous. This CDR3 comprises 12 residues. Per germline, CDR1 SNHLY and CDR2 FYNNEI. Trimming removed 8 bases at V and 7 bases at J, with 12 bases between. In DNA form, the CDR3 reads TGTGCCAGCGGGCTGATGGAGAATGAGCAGTTCTTC. It specifies CASGLMENEQFF.

V gene TRBV7-2 combines with J gene TRBJ2-7; possible D gene TRBD2, 5 bases. Germline CDR1 is SGHTA and CDR2 is FQGNSA. V was shortened by 5 bases and J by 0 bases, with 11 bases between the two germline ends. The CDR3 loop spans 14 amino acids. The CDR3 sequence is CASSLGLGSYEQYF. The CDR3, as DNA: TGTGCCAGCAGCCTCGGACTCGGCTCCTACGAGCAGTACTTC. Filled out from reference TRBV7-2 and TRBJ2-7, the complete variable domain reads GAGVSQSPSNKVTEKGKDVELRCDPISGHTALYWYRQSLGQGLEFLIYFQGNSAPDKSGLPSDRFSAERTGGSVSTLTIQRTQQEDSAVYLCASSLGLGSYEQYFGPGTRLTVT.

This clone was observed many times. J is TRBJ2-1 and V is TRBV28; 10 bases are shared with TRBD2. Germline V gives CDR1 MDHEN, CDR2 SYDVKM. V shed 5 bases and J 3 bases; nucleotides not matched to a gene: 10. The CDR3 is made up of 17 amino acids. The CDR3 loop reads CASSPSGGTSDYNEQFF. The CDR3 DNA reads TGTGCCAGCAGTCCCTCGGGTGGGACTAGCGACTACAATGAGCAGTTCTTC.

This clone appeared a few times. The rearrangement links TRBV20-1 to TRBJ2-1, with 10 bases lining up with TRBD2. The V segment lost 3 bases and the J segment 4 bases; nucleotides outside the gene matches: 12. Germline V gives CDR1 DFQATT, CDR2 SNEGSKA (reference sequence). The CDR3 totals 17 residues. CDR3 residues: CSASPLAGAEPYNEQFF. The DNA for the CDR3 is TGCAGTGCTAGTCCGCTAGCGGGAGCCGAGCCTTACAATGAGCAGTTCTTC.

This clone was observed many times. The rearrangement links TRBV9 to TRBJ1-2; possible D gene TRBD1, 5 bases. The CDR3 runs 15 residues. V lost 4 bases and J lost 12, with 25 bases in between. The germline V gene encodes CDR1 SGDLS and CDR2 YYNGEE. CDR3 nucleotides: TGTGCCAGCAGCCCTCACTCGGGACTGATAAGGTCTAACACCTTC. It codes for CASSPHSGLIRSNTF.

This clone was observed many times. The chain has TRBV28 and TRBJ1-4; possible D gene TRBD1, 5 bases. CDR3 length: 15 residues. The V end lost 3 bases, the J end lost 2 bases, and 10 bases lay between the germline ends. Germline V lookup: CDR1 MDHEN, CDR2 SYDVKM. The DNA of the CDR3 is TGTGCCAGCAGTTTGGGGGACTCGACTAATGAAAAACTGTTTTTT. It translates to CASSLGDSTNEKLFF. Full variable domain (missing parts from reference TRBV28 and TRBJ1-4): DVKVTQSSRYLVKRTGEKVFLECVQDMDHENMFWYRQDPGLGLRLIYFSYDVKMKEKGDIPEGYSVSREKKERFSLILESASTNQTSMYLCASSLGDSTNEKLFFGSGTQLSVL.

This clone is medium-sized in the sample. The genes are TRBV12-3 or TRBV12-4 and TRBJ1-2, with D unclear. The CDR3 runs to 13 residues. Trimming stripped 4 bases from V and 4 bases from J, with 10 bases between. The CDR3 DNA follows: TGTGCCAGCAGTTCCTCCGACGGCTATGGCTACACCTTC. Residues: CASSSSDGYGYTF.

By its share, this clone is medium-sized. CDR3: CASSPGRVRNQPQHF. The CDR3 DNA reads TGTGCCAGTAGTCCCGGCAGGGTTCGCAATCAGCCCCAGCATTTT. V is TRBV19 and J is TRBJ1-5, with D possibly TRBD1 on 5 matching bases. The CDR3 is 15 amino acids. Trimming stripped 5 bases from V and 2 bases from J, with 13 bases between. Germline-derived CDR1 and CDR2 are LNHDA and SQIVND (reference sequence).

This clone was counted at least ten times. The rearrangement links TRBV28 to TRBJ2-5, with D unclear. V was trimmed by 2 bases and J by 2 bases, leaving 6 bases between them. The CDR3 is 13 residues long. Germline CDR1 is MDHEN and CDR2 is SYDVKM. The CDR3 region has the DNA TGTGCCAGCAGTTTAGCAGCACAAGAGACCCAGTACTTC. Translation gives CASSLAAQETQYF.

In regard to this clone: Given a much more abundant clone one base away, this may be a read error. This same CDR3 is encoded by further DNA sequences in the sample. The rearrangement links TRBV9 to TRBJ2-3; TRBD2 agrees at 13 bases. CDR3 length: 18 amino acids. CDR1 is SGDLS and CDR2 is YYNGEE in the germline V gene. As DNA, the CDR3 is TGTGCCAGCAGCGTAGGACTAGCGGGGGGCCAGAGCACAGATACACAGTATTTT. Amino acids: CASSVGLAGGQSTDTQYF. The variable domain in full, completed from reference TRBV9 and TRBJ2-3, reads DSGVTQTPKHLITATGQRVTLRCSPRSGDLSVYWYQQSLDQGLQFLIQYYNGEERAKGNILERFSAQQFPDLHSELNLSSLELGDSALYFCASSVGLAGGQSTDTQYFGPGTRLTVL.

This clone was detected many times. This chain links TRBV10-3 with TRBJ1-2; TRBD1 is a possible D gene (5 bases). CDR1 and CDR2 from the germline V gene are ENHRY and SYGVKD. V was cut by 2 bases and J by 5 bases, with 18 bases left in between. The CDR3 extends over 16 amino acids. Here the CDR3 DNA reads TGTGCCATCAGTGAGGGGGGGGGACCCAACGGTTATGGCTACACCTTC. Protein product: CAISEGGGPNGYGYTF.

This clone has a count of ten or more. CDR3 nucleotide sequence: TGTGCCAGCAGTTCCCTAGCGAAAGAGACCCAGTACTTC. Amino acid sequence: CASSSLAKETQYF. This chain uses TRBV6-2 or TRBV6-3 with TRBJ2-5; a possible D gene is TRBD2 (6 bases). Germline V lookup: CDR1 MNHEY, CDR2 SVGEGT. This CDR3 contains 13 residues. V dropped 4 bases and J dropped 3 bases, with 9 bases sitting between them.

The rearrangement links TRBV5-1 to TRBJ1-2; D is possibly TRBD1 (5 bases). The CDR3 loop spans 16 amino acids. V lost 7 bases and J 6 bases, leaving 25 bases between the germline ends. Germline V gene sequence: CDR1 SGHRS, CDR2 YFSETQ. The CDR3 sequence: CASGPVGGLPGDGYTF. For the CDR3, the DNA is TGCGCCAGCGGCCCTGTTGGGGGTCTCCCTGGGGATGGCTACACCTTC.

The sample holds many counts of this clone. The CDR3 here is CASSGNQPQHF. The DNA for the CDR3 is TGTGCCAGTAGCGGCAATCAGCCCCAGCATTTT. The chain carries TRBV19 and TRBJ1-5; the D is unclear. Trimming shortened V by 6 bases and J by 2 bases, and 2 bases separated the two germline ends. This CDR3 contains 11 residues. The germline gives CDR1 LNHDA, CDR2 SQIVND (reference sequence).

In this sample, this clone is medium-sized. This chain uses TRBV10-3 with TRBJ2-1, with D uncertain. Per germline, CDR1 ENHRY and CDR2 SYGVKD. V lost 3 bases and J 8 bases, leaving 14 bases between the germline ends. The CDR3 length is 14 residues. This chain's CDR3 is CAISERSNTDEQFF. The DNA for the CDR3 is TGTGCCATCAGTGAACGATCGAATACGGATGAGCAGTTCTTC.

This clone came up many times. The chain employs TRBV9 and TRBJ2-2, with 8 bases that match TRBD2. V gave up 4 bases and J gave up 1 base; unmatched junction bases: 3. Germline V gene sequence: CDR1 SGDLS, CDR2 YYNGEE. The CDR3 length is 15 residues. The CDR3 DNA reads TGTGCCAGCAGCTTCGGGGGGGAGAACACCGGGGAGCTGTTTTTT. Translation gives CASSFGGENTGELFF.

This clone was counted many times. The rearrangement joins TRBV5-6 to TRBJ1-4; 11 bases are a match to TRBD1. This CDR3 region has 15 residues. Looked up from germline, CDR1 is SGHDT and CDR2 is YYEEEE. Germline trimming cut 0 bases from V and 7 bases from J; bases unmatched to any gene: 2. CDR3 protein: CASSLGGTGGEKLFF. For the CDR3, the DNA is TGTGCCAGCAGCTTGGGCGGGACAGGGGGTGAAAAACTGTTTTTT.

The table lists this clone with a few counts. The chain carries TRBV11-2 and TRBJ2-5, with 9 bases that match TRBD2. The germline CDR1 and CDR2 sequences are SGHAT and FQNNGV. The CDR3 covers 16 residues. Unmatched junction bases numbered 12, after V lost 5 bases and J lost 5 bases. For the CDR3, the DNA is TGTGCCAGCAGCCGCAGTGGGCGGGGGGGCCAGGAGACCCAGTACTTC. Translating gives CASSRSGRGGQETQYF.